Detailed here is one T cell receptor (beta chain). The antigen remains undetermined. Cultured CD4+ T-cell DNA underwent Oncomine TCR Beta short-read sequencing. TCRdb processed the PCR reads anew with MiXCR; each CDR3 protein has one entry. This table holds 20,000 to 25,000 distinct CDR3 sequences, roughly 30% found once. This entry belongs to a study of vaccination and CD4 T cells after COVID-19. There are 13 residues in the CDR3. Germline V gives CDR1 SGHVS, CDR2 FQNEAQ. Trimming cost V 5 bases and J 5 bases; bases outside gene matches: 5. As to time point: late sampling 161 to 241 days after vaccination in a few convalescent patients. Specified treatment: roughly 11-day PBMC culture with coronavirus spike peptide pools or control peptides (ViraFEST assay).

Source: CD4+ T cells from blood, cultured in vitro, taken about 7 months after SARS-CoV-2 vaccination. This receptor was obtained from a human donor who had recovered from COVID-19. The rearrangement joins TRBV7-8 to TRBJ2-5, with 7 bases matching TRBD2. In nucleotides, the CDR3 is TGTGCCAGCAGCCCCCCCGGGGGGGAGACCCAGTACTTC. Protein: CASSPPGGETQYF.